This entry is about one TCR beta chain. This sample was taken from a study of blood T cell repertoires in COVID-19. Study at large: Sample material is recorded as cDNA or gDNA derived from T cells, B-cell-depleted T cells, or PBMCs.

The study recruited people aged about 18 to 95 years across around 23 US areas. Grouping used clinical history reported by participants in a survey and questionnaire. Authors' methods: Quantification of nucleated cells was approximated via reference gene primer amplification. Generated by immunoSEQ multiplex PCR, the TCRdb table keeps only in-frame clones and is missing some. That table gives V, J and clone size, and the DNA gave D and trimming. The profile shows about 480,000 clones, more than 75% of them singletons. Germline V CDR1 and CDR2: LGHDT, YNNKEL (reference sequence). The CDR3 spans 19 residues. The V end was cut by 1 base, the J end by 2 bases, with 22 bases between.

Specimen: PBMCs or T cells enriched from blood (not recorded which). The TCR comes from a woman aged 40-49 years who had recovered from COVID-19. V and J are TRBV3-1 (or the pseudogene TRBV3-2) and TRBJ2-3; possibly TRBD2 for D (6 bases). The CDR3 nucleotides read TGTGCCAGCAGCCAAGGTTGGGGGGAGCCAGGATTATACACAGATACGCAGTATTTT. This translates into CASSQGWGEPGLYTDTQYF.